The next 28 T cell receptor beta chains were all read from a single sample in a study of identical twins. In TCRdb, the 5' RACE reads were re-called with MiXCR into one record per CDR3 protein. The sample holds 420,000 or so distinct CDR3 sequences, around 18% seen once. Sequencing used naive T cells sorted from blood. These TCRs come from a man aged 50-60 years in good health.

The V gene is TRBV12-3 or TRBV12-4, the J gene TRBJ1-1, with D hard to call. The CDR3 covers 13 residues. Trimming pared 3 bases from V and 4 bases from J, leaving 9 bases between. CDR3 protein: CASSFGVSTEAFF. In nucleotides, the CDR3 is TGTGCCAGCAGTTTTGGGGTGAGCACTGAAGCTTTCTTT.

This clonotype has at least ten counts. CDR3 coding DNA: TGTGCCAGCAGCTTAGCAGGTCAGCCCCAGCATTTT. It specifies CASSLAGQPQHF. The chain uses TRBV7-9 and TRBJ1-5; D is uncertain. The CDR3 contains 12 residues. The germline V gene encodes CDR1 SEHNR and CDR2 FQNEAQ (reference sequence). The V and J ends lost 0 bases and 6 bases respectively, with 3 bases between them.

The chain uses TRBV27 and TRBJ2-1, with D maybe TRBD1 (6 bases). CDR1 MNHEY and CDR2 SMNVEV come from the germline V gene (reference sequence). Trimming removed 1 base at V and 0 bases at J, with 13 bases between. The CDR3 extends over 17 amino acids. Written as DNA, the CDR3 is TGTGCCAGCAGTTTATTAGGGGGAACCCTCTCCTACAATGAGCAGTTCTTC. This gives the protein CASSLLGGTLSYNEQFF.

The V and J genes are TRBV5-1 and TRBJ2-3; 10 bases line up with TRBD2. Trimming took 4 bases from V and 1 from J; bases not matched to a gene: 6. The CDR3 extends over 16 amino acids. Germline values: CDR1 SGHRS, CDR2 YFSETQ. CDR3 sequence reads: CASSRLTSGGTDTQYF. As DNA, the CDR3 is TGCGCCAGCAGCCGACTAACTAGCGGGGGCACAGATACGCAGTATTTT.

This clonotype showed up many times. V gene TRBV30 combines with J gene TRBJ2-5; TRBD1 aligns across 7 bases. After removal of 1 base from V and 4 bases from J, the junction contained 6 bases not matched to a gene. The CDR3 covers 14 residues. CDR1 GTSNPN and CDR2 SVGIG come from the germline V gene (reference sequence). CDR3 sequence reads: CAWSEGGWTETQYF. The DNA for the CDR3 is TGTGCCTGGAGTGAAGGGGGCTGGACAGAGACCCAGTACTTC.

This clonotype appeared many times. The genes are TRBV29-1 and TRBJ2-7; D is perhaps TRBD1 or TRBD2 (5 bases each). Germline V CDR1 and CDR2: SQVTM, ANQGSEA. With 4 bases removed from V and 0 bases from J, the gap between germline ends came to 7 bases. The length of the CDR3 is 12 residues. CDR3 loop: CSVVGTSYEQYF. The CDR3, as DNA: TGCAGCGTTGTAGGGACCTCCTACGAGCAGTACTTC.

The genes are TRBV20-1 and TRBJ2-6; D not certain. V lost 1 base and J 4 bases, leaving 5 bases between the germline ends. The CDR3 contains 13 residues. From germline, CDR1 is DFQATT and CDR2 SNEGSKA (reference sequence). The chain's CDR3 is CSARAGGANVLTF. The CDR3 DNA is TGCAGTGCTAGAGCTGGCGGGGCCAACGTCCTGACTTTC.

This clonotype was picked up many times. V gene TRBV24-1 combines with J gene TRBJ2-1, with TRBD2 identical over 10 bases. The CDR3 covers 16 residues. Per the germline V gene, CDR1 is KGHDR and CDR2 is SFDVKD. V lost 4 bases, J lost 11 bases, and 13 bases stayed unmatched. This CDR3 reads CATSDARTSGLLKQFF. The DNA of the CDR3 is TGTGCCACCAGTGACGCCCGGACTAGCGGCCTCTTGAAGCAGTTCTTC.

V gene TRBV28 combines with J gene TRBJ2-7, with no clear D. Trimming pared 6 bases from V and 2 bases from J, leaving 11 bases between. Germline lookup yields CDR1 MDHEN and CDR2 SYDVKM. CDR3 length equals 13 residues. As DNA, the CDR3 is TGTGCCAGCAGCCGCGTTGCGCCCTACGAGCAGTACTTC. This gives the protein CASSRVAPYEQYF.

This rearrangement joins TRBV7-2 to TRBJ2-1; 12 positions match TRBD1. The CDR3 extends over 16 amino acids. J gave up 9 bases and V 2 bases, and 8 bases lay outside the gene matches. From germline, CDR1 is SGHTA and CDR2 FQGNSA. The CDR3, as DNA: TGTGCCAGCAGCTTAACGGGGACAGGGGGCGCGTCTGAGCAGTTCTTC. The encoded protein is CASSLTGTGGASEQFF.

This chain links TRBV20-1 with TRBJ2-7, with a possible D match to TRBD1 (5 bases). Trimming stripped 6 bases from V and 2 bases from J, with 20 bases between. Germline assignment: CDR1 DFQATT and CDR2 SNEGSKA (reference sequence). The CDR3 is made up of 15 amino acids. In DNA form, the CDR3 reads TGCAGTGCCTATCTTCCTGACAGAGCCACCTACGAGCAGTACTTC. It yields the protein CSAYLPDRATYEQYF.

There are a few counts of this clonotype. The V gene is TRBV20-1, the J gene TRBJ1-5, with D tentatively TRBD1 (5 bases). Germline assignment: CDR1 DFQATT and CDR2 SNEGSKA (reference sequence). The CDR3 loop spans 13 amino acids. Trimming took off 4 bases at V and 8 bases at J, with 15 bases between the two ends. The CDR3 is CSANLGPSKPQHF. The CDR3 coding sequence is TGCAGTGCTAACCTGGGACCATCAAAGCCCCAGCATTTT.

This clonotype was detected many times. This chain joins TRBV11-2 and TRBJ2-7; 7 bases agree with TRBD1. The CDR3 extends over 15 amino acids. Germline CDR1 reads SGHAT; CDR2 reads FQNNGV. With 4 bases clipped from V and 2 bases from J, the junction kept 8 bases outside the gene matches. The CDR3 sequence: CASSSWDSRAYEQYF. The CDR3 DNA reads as TGTGCCAGCAGCTCATGGGACAGTCGAGCCTACGAGCAGTACTTC.

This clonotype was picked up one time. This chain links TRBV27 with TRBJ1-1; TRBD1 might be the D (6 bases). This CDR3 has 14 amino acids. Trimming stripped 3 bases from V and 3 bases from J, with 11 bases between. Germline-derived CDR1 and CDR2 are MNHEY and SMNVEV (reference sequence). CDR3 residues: CASSLGGPYTEAFF. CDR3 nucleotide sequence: TGTGCCAGCAGTTTGGGGGGGCCGTACACTGAAGCTTTCTTT.

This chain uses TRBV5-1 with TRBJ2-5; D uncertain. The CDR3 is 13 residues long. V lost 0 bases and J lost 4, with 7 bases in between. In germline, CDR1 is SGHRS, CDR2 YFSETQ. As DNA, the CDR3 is TGCGCCAGCAGCTTGGCTTATCGAGAGACCCAGTACTTC. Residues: CASSLAYRETQYF.

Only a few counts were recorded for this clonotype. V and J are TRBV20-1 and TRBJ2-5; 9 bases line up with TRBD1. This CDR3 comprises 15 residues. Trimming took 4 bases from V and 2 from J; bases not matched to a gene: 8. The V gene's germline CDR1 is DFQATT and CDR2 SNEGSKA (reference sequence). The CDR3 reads CSANSGTGIQETQYF. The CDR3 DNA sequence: TGCAGTGCTAACTCCGGGACAGGGATACAAGAGACCCAGTACTTC.

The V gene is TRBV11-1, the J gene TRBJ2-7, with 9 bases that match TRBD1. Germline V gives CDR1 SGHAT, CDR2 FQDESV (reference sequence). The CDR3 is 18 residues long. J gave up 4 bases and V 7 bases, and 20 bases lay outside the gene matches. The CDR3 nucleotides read TGTGCCAGCACCCTCGATCCGGGACAGGGTGTTGATAGGTACGAGCAGTACTTC. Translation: CASTLDPGQGVDRYEQYF.

The CDR3 nucleotides are TGTGCCACCAGCAGAGTTTCGGGGGGGCGCGGGTACGAGCAGTACTTC. It is translated as CATSRVSGGRGYEQYF. The chain carries TRBV15 and TRBJ2-7; 8 bases are shared with TRBD2. The junction had 9 bases not matched to a gene; V was cut back by 1 base and J by 4 bases. Per germline, CDR1 LNHNV and CDR2 YYDKDF (reference sequence). The CDR3 has 16 residues. Full variable domain (remainder filled in from reference TRBV15 and TRBJ2-7): DAMVIQNPRYQVTQFGKPVTLSCSQTLNHNVMYWYQQKSSQAPKLLFHYYDKDFNNEADTPDNFQSRRPNTSFCFLDIRSPGLGDTAMYLCATSRVSGGRGYEQYFGPGTRLTVT.

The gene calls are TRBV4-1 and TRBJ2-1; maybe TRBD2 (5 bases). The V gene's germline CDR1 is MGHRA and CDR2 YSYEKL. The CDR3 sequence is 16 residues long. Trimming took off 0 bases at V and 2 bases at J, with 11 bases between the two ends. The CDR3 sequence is CASSQEDSVTYNEQFF. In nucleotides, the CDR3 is TGCGCCAGCAGCCAAGAGGATAGCGTGACCTACAATGAGCAGTTCTTC.

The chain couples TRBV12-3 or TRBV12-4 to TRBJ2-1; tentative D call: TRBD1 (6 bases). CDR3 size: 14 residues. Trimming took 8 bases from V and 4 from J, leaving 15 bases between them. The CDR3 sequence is CASGRTAFYNEQFF. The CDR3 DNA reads TGTGCCAGCGGACGGACAGCATTTTACAATGAGCAGTTCTTC.

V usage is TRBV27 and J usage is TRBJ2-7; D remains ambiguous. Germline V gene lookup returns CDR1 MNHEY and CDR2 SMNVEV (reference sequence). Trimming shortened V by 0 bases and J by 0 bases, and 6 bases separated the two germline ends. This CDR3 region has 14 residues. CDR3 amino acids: CASSLSTDSYEQYF. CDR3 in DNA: TGTGCCAGCAGTTTATCAACAGACTCCTACGAGCAGTACTTC.

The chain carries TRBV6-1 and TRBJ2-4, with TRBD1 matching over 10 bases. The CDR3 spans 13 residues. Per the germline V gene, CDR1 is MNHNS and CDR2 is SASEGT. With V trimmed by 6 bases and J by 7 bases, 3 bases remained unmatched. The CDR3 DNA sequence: TGTGCCAGCAGAGAGACAGGGGGCAACATTCAGTACTTC. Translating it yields CASRETGGNIQYF.

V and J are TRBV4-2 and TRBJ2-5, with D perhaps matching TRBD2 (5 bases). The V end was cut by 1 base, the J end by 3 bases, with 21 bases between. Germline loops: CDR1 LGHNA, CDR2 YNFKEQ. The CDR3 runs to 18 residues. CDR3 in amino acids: CASSQGGWQEVREETQYF. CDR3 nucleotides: TGTGCCAGCAGCCAAGGCGGGTGGCAGGAGGTTCGCGAAGAGACCCAGTACTTC.

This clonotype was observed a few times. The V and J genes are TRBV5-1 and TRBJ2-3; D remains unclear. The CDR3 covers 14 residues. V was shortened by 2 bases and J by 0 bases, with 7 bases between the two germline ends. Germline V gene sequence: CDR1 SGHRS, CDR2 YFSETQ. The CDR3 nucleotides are TGCGCCAGCAGCTTTCGGCAGAGCACAGATACGCAGTATTTT. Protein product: CASSFRQSTDTQYF.

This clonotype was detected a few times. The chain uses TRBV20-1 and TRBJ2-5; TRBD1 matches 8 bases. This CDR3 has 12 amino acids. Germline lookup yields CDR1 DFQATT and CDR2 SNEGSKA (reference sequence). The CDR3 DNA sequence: TGCAGCGTCCAGGGGGCCCAAGAGACCCAGTACTTC. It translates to CSVQGAQETQYF.

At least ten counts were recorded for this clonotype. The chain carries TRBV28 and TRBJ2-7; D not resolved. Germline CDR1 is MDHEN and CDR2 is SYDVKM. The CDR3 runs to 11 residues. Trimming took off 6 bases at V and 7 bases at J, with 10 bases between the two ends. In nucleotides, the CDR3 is TGTGCCAGCAGCCGGAGACGGGAGCAGTACTTC. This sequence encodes CASSRRREQYF.

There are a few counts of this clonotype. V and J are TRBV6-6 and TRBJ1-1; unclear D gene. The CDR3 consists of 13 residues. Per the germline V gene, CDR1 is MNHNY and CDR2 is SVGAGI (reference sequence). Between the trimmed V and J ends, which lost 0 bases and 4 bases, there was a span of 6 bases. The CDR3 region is CASSYSKGTEAFF. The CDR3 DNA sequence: TGTGCCAGCAGTTACTCAAAGGGCACTGAAGCTTTCTTT.

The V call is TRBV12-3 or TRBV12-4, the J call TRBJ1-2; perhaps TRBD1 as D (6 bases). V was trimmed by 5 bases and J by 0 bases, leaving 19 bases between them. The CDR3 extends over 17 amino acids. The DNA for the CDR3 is TGTGCCAGCAGTCCGGCGGGCTGGGGGCTAGCTAACTATGGCTACACCTTC. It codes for CASSPAGWGLANYGYTF.